Following are 13 T cell receptor beta chains from one sample sequenced in a study of response to subunit inactivated influenza vaccine. TCRdb called the RT-PCR reads again in MiXCR, with one record for every CDR3 protein. The table has about 540,000 distinct CDR3 sequences, less than 25% seen once. The same specimen was also included in a second study, on T cells expressing NK-cell markers. That study adds: Synthesis of TCR beta cDNA relied on 5'RACE template switching carrying UMIs.

The starting material was CD4+ T cells sorted from PBMCs, obtained 11 to 12 days after vaccination. These receptors originate from a man aged 50 or older who received an inactivated influenza vaccine.

This chain connects TRBV11-3 to TRBJ2-7; 9 positions match TRBD1. CDR1 is SGHNT, CDR2 YENEEA, per germline. J lost 5 bases, V lost 5 bases, and 7 bases had no gene match. The CDR3 runs to 14 residues. The CDR3: CASSPARDRDEQYF. CDR3 coding DNA: TGTGCCAGCAGCCCAGCAAGGGACAGGGACGAGCAGTACTTC.

The V gene is TRBV6-1, the J gene TRBJ2-1; 13 nucleotides agree with TRBD2. CDR3 length: 15 amino acids. Germline values: CDR1 MNHNS, CDR2 SASEGT. V shed 6 bases and J 6 bases; nucleotides not matched to a gene: 5. The CDR3 here is CASRLTSGGRNEQFF. CDR3 bases: TGTGCCAGCAGACTGACTAGCGGGGGGCGCAATGAGCAGTTCTTC.

In the case of this clonotype: Possible read error: a much larger clone is one base away. The chain couples TRBV5-1 to TRBJ2-7; possibly TRBD2 for D (6 bases). CDR3 length: 14 residues. The germline gives CDR1 SGHRS, CDR2 YFSETQ. CDR3 coding DNA: TGCGCCAGCAGCTTTCCCGGGAGAAGCTACAAGCAGTACTTC. This translates into CASSFPGRSYKQYF.

This clonotype was found many times. This chain links TRBV5-5 with TRBJ1-2; D remains ambiguous. The V and J ends lost 0 bases and 3 bases respectively, with 6 bases between them. The germline V gene has CDR1 SGHKS and CDR2 YYEKEE (reference sequence). This CDR3 has 13 residues. CDR3 coding DNA: TGTGCCAGCAGCTTGGGGCCAGACTATGGCTACACCTTC. This encodes CASSLGPDYGYTF.

This clonotype was observed a handful of times. The V gene is TRBV5-1, the J gene TRBJ2-3; TRBD2 aligns across 10 bases. Per the germline V gene, CDR1 is SGHRS and CDR2 is YFSETQ. CDR3 length: 15 amino acids. V lost 6 bases to trimming and J lost 0 bases; unmatched junction nucleotides: 4. CDR3 residues: CASTVSGRSTDTQYF. In nucleotides, the CDR3 is TGCGCCAGCACCGTTAGCGGGAGGAGCACAGATACGCAGTATTTT.

This clonotype appeared a few times. This chain links TRBV7-2 with TRBJ2-5, with D tentatively TRBD1 (7 bases). CDR1 and CDR2 (germline): SGHTA, FQGNSA. Between the trimmed V and J ends, which lost 3 bases and 3 bases, there was a span of 14 bases. The CDR3 covers 15 residues. The CDR3 is CASSFSVRGEETQYF. CDR3 DNA: TGTGCCAGCAGCTTCAGTGTCAGGGGGGAAGAGACCCAGTACTTC.

This clonotype was counted at least ten times. This chain links TRBV4-3 with TRBJ2-3; D gene uncertain. CDR3 size: 12 residues. Germline loops: CDR1 LGHNA, CDR2 YSLEER. V was trimmed by 3 bases and J by 6 bases, leaving 7 bases between them. The CDR3 is CASSHARDTQYF. The CDR3 region has the DNA TGCGCCAGCAGCCACGCAAGGGATACGCAGTATTTT.

This clonotype has a count of ten or more. The chain carries TRBV7-2 and TRBJ2-7; D ambiguous. The CDR3 is made up of 13 amino acids. CDR1 and CDR2 (germline): SGHTA, FQGNSA. Deletions cut 5 bases from V and 7 bases from J, with 15 bases between. The CDR3 DNA reads TGTGCCAGCAGCCCCGGGCCCCATAGAGAGCAGTACTTC. It translates to CASSPGPHREQYF.

This clonotype was found a few times. The rearrangement uses TRBV24-1 and TRBJ2-1; D possibly uses TRBD1 or TRBD2 (5 bases each). Germline-derived CDR1 and CDR2 are KGHDR and SFDVKD. V was trimmed by 8 bases and J by 7 bases, leaving 14 bases between them. The CDR3 sequence is 13 residues long. In DNA, the CDR3 is TGTGCCACCACTCCGGGACCCCTAAATGAGCAGTTCTTC. This translates into CATTPGPLNEQFF.

The J gene is TRBJ2-5, the V gene TRBV29-1, with D maybe TRBD2 (7 bases). From germline, CDR1 is SQVTM and CDR2 ANQGSEA. The V and J ends lost 7 bases and 10 bases respectively, with 25 bases between them. This CDR3 spans 14 amino acids. In DNA form, the CDR3 reads TGCAGCGCCGAAGGGGTTTTCGGGGGGCGTAGCCAGTACTTC. Protein product: CSAEGVFGGRSQYF.

This clonotype was seen more than once but under ten times. The chain has TRBV15 and TRBJ2-1; unclear D gene. Germline V CDR1 and CDR2: LNHNV, YYDKDF (reference sequence). Trimming shortened V by 0 bases and J by 8 bases, and 8 bases separated the two germline ends. The CDR3 is 13 residues long. CDR3 region: CATSREPEYEQFF. The CDR3 DNA follows: TGTGCCACCAGCAGAGAGCCCGAGTATGAGCAGTTCTTC.

The V gene is TRBV6-2 or TRBV6-3, the J gene TRBJ2-7; TRBD2 agrees at 12 bases. This CDR3 spans 17 amino acids. CDR1 and CDR2 (germline): MNHEY, SVGEGT. With V trimmed by 0 bases and J by 4 bases, 7 bases remained unmatched. The CDR3 loop reads CASSYSSTSGRSYEQYF. The DNA of the CDR3 is TGTGCCAGCAGTTACTCGTCGACTAGCGGGAGATCATACGAGCAGTACTTC.

This clonotype was detected only a few times. The V call is TRBV27, the J call TRBJ2-1; D is tentatively TRBD1 or TRBD2 (5 bases each). Germline-derived CDR1 and CDR2 are MNHEY and SMNVEV (reference sequence). V dropped 3 bases and J dropped 9 bases, with 15 bases sitting between them. The CDR3 consists of 14 residues. CDR3 loop: CASSLVRGEGEQFF. The CDR3 nucleotides read TGTGCCAGCAGTTTGGTAAGGGGCGAGGGTGAGCAGTTCTTC.